Below, 19 T cell receptor beta chains from the same sample are listed, as sequenced in a study of T cell repertoires in cytomegalovirus infection. These receptors' targets are unknown. TCRdb used MiXCR to reprocess the reads, holding one entry per CDR3 protein. The data contain fewer than 1,000,000 distinct CDR3 sequences, around 32% of them seen just once; the ten biggest clones take up 10% to 15%. The sample consisted of cultured CD8+ T cells from PBMCs, taken from culture after CMV antigen stimulation. These receptors were taken from a human donor in good health (CMV status not recorded). Some clones in this sample may be carry-over from other donors' samples.

This clonotype was detected a few times. The chain uses TRBV5-6 and TRBJ2-2; no clear D gene. CDR3 length: 18 residues. Germline values: CDR1 SGHDT, CDR2 YYEEEE. The V gene lost 0 bases and the J gene lost 0 bases, with 15 bases spanning the gap. The CDR3 reads CASSLVVQTTPNTGELFF. CDR3 DNA: TGTGCCAGCAGCTTGGTAGTCCAGACAACACCGAACACCGGGGAGCTGTTTTTT.

This clonotype was observed a single time. A much larger clonotype is one base distant, so this may be a read error. This chain uses TRBV7-2 with TRBJ2-1; 9 bases are shared with TRBD1. Germline V gene sequence: CDR1 SGHTA, CDR2 FQGNSA. This CDR3 contains 16 residues. The J segment lost 0 bases and the V segment lost 5 bases, leaving 5 bases of the junction unmatched. CDR3 amino acids: CASSILDRGSYNEQFF. In DNA form, the CDR3 reads TGTGCCAGCAGCATATTGGACAGGGGCTCCTACAATGAGCAGTTCTTC.

This clonotype was observed a few times. The chain couples TRBV20-1 to TRBJ2-5, with D perhaps TRBD1 or TRBD2 (5 bases each). The CDR3 spans 12 residues. CDR1 and CDR2 from the germline V gene are DFQATT and SNEGSKA (reference sequence). Trimming left V 8 bases short and J 0 bases short, with 10 bases between. The CDR3 DNA follows: TGCAGTTCCTGGGACCACCAAGAGACCCAGTACTTC. Protein sequence: CSSWDHQETQYF.

The rearrangement joins TRBV2 to TRBJ1-6, with a weak D call TRBD1 (5 bases). CDR1 is SNHLY and CDR2 is FYNNEI in the germline V gene. The CDR3 length is 14 residues. Trimming cost V 6 bases and J 8 bases, with 14 bases left between them. CDR3 protein: CASRSSGGDSPLHF. DNA for the CDR3: TGTGCCAGCAGATCTTCGGGGGGTGATTCACCCCTCCACTTT.

This rearrangement joins TRBV14 to TRBJ2-3; D not certain. The V gene's germline CDR1 is SGHDN and CDR2 FVKESK. Trimming left V 2 bases short and J 2 bases short, with 14 bases between. The CDR3 consists of 16 residues. The CDR3 bases are TGTGCCAGCAGCCAATTCATCAGGAGATCCACAGATACGCAGTATTTT. Protein product: CASSQFIRRSTDTQYF.

The rearrangement links TRBV3-1 to TRBJ2-1; D gene unclear. The V end lost 0 bases, the J end lost 6 bases, and 9 bases lay between the germline ends. In germline, CDR1 is LGHDT, CDR2 YNNKEL (reference sequence). The length of the CDR3 is 14 residues. CDR3 DNA sequence: TGTGCCAGCAGCCAAGAAGGCGGATTCAATGAGCAGTTCTTC. Protein sequence: CASSQEGGFNEQFF.

The table lists this clonotype with many counts. This chain uses TRBV27 with TRBJ1-5, with D possibly being TRBD1 (6 bases). Trimming cost V 2 bases and J 4 bases, with 9 bases left between them. CDR1 MNHEY and CDR2 SMNVEV come from the germline V gene (reference sequence). This CDR3 spans 14 amino acids. CDR3: CASSLVRGNQPQHF. The CDR3 DNA sequence: TGTGCCAGCAGTTTAGTCAGGGGAAATCAGCCCCAGCATTTT.

The V call is TRBV6-2 or TRBV6-3, the J call TRBJ1-6; the D gene is possibly TRBD1 (6 bases). Germline V gene data show CDR1 as MNHEY and CDR2 as SVGEGT. Trimming removed 10 bases at V and 7 bases at J, with 17 bases between. This CDR3 comprises 14 residues. CDR3 residues: CATGDRAENSPLHF. In nucleotides, the CDR3 is TGTGCCACAGGGGATCGGGCCGAAAATTCACCCCTCCACTTT.

This rearrangement joins TRBV7-8 to TRBJ2-2, with 7 bases fitting TRBD1. The CDR3 sequence is 15 residues long. From germline, CDR1 is SGHVS and CDR2 FQNEAQ. V was pared by 5 bases and J by 2 bases, with 5 bases of the junction left unmatched. The CDR3 loop reads CASSTHRGNTGELFF. CDR3 coding DNA: TGTGCCAGCAGCACTCACAGGGGAAACACCGGGGAGCTGTTTTTT.

V gene TRBV27 combines with J gene TRBJ2-1, with TRBD2 identical over 12 bases. CDR3 length: 15 residues. The V and J ends lost 6 bases and 7 bases, in that order; junction bases with no gene match: 7. CDR1 is MNHEY, CDR2 SMNVEV, per germline (reference sequence). CDR3: CASRTLAGGQNEQFF. DNA of the CDR3: TGTGCCAGCAGGACGCTAGCGGGGGGGCAAAATGAGCAGTTCTTC.

This chain connects TRBV9 to TRBJ1-2, with 7 bases aligning to TRBD1. This CDR3 contains 15 residues. Looked up from germline, CDR1 is SGDLS and CDR2 is YYNGEE. After removal of 0 bases from V and 4 bases from J, the junction contained 6 bases not matched to a gene. The CDR3 reads CASSVAGGGAYGYTF. In DNA, the CDR3 is TGTGCCAGCAGCGTAGCTGGAGGGGGCGCCTATGGCTACACCTTC.

The rearrangement uses TRBV19 and TRBJ2-2; D is unclear. Germline CDR1 and CDR2: LNHDA and SQIVND (reference sequence). CDR3 size: 14 residues. Trimming took off 9 bases at V and 7 bases at J, with 18 bases between the two ends. CDR3 DNA: TGTGCCAGCCAAAATTCCCGGGCGGTCGGGGAGCTGTTTTTT. This sequence encodes CASQNSRAVGELFF.

This chain links TRBV14 with TRBJ1-2, with 9 bases fitting TRBD1. Germline values: CDR1 SGHDN, CDR2 FVKESK. CDR3 length equals 16 residues. The V and J ends lost 4 bases and 5 bases, in that order; junction bases with no gene match: 11. CDR3 DNA sequence: TGTGCCAGCAGCCCGGACAGGGGAGGGCTAGGGTATGGCTACACCTTC. This gives the protein CASSPDRGGLGYGYTF.

Only a few counts were recorded for this clonotype. The rearrangement uses TRBV2 and TRBJ2-1; no reliable D call. CDR3 length: 15 residues. V gave up 2 bases and J gave up 0 bases, with 8 bases separating them. In germline, CDR1 is SNHLY, CDR2 FYNNEI. The CDR3 here is CASSEWASSYNEQFF. CDR3 sequence (DNA): TGTGCCAGCAGTGAATGGGCGAGCTCCTACAATGAGCAGTTCTTC. Full variable domain (rest looked up from reference TRBV2 and TRBJ2-1): EPEVTQTPSHQVTQMGQEVILRCVPISNHLYFYWYRQILGQKVEFLVSFYNNEISEKSEIFDDQFSVERPDGSNFTLKIRSTKLEDSAMYFCASSEWASSYNEQFFGPGTRLTVL.

About this clonotype itself: At one end, the junction sequence differs from germline, possibly due to a read error. The rearrangement links TRBV19 to TRBJ1-5, with 9 bases fitting TRBD1. CDR1 is LNHDA, CDR2 SQIVND, per germline (reference sequence). The CDR3 length is 16 residues. The CDR3 DNA follows: TGTGTCAGTAAAACTACGGACAGGGGAAGCAATCAGCCCCAGCATTTT. Translated: CVSKTTDRGSNQPQHF. The full variable domain, its missing parts supplied by reference TRBV19 and TRBJ1-5, is DGGITQSPKYLFRKEGQNVTLSCEQNLNHDAMYWYRQDPGQGLRLIYYSQIVNDFQKGDIAEGYSVSREKKESFPLTVTSAQKNPTAFYLCVSKTTDRGSNQPQHFGDGTRLSIL.

In the case of this clonotype: At one end the junction does not follow the germline gene, possibly because of a read error. This sequence joins TRBV7-9 and TRBJ2-1; 14 bases are shared with TRBD2. Per germline, CDR1 SEHNR and CDR2 FQNEAQ (reference sequence). The CDR3 length is 18 residues. The CDR3 sequence is CASSWGSTSGGEDDDQFF. DNA for the CDR3: TGTGCCAGCAGCTGGGGGTCGACTAGCGGGGGGGAGGATGATGACCAGTTCTTC.

This clonotype was counted between two and nine times. V usage is TRBV5-4 and J usage is TRBJ1-2; tentative D call: TRBD1 (5 bases). CDR3 size: 14 residues. Looked up from germline, CDR1 is SGHNT and CDR2 is YYREEE (reference sequence). With 2 bases removed from V and 6 bases from J, the gap between germline ends came to 14 bases. The CDR3 loop reads CASSFNQGRDGYTF. The CDR3 DNA reads TGTGCCAGCAGCTTCAATCAGGGAAGGGATGGCTACACCTTC.

This chain uses TRBV19 with TRBJ2-1, with D hard to call. From germline, CDR1 is LNHDA and CDR2 SQIVND (reference sequence). There are 12 residues in the CDR3. Deletions cut 3 bases from V and 4 bases from J, with 4 bases between. The CDR3 DNA sequence: TGTGCCAGTAGTATGATTTACAATGAGCAGTTCTTC. It yields the protein CASSMIYNEQFF.

The chain joins TRBV28 to TRBJ2-3; TRBD2 matches at 9 bases. This CDR3 spans 17 amino acids. Germline CDR1 reads MDHEN; CDR2 reads SYDVKM. The V gene end was trimmed by 3 bases and the J gene end by 3 bases; junction bases not matched to a gene: 10. The CDR3 reads CASSLTLSGGPTDTQYF. In nucleotides, the CDR3 is TGTGCCAGCAGTTTGACCCTTAGCGGGGGCCCAACAGATACGCAGTATTTT.